This record covers a single T cell receptor (beta chain). What it recognizes is unknown. 60 Vbeta and 13 Jbeta primers were used in PCR. The assay was immunoSEQ multiplex PCR, and TCRdb's table has in-frame clones only and misses some. The listing records 45,000 to 65,000 clones. Germline CDR1 reads MGHRA; CDR2 reads YSYEKL. This CDR3 region has 20 residues. V trimming: 3 bases; J trimming: 4 bases; junction bases outside the gene matches: 17. This sample is part of a study of cytomegalovirus exposure and HLA in healthy donors. Whole-study results and caveats: Reports indicate that TCR beta sequences accurately predicted the HLA-A and HLA-B alleles of most subjects. Presence/absence analyses took donor sequencing depth as roughly uniform.

This TCR came from a man younger than 30 in good health and CMV-seropositive. The sample was PBMCs. The rearrangement links TRBV4-1 to TRBJ2-3; the match to TRBD2 covers 12 bases. CDR3 sequence: CASSHTSRSSGRAGSDTQYF. The CDR3 DNA follows: TGCGCCAGCAGCCATACCTCCCGTTCTAGCGGGAGGGCTGGCTCAGATACGCAGTATTTT.